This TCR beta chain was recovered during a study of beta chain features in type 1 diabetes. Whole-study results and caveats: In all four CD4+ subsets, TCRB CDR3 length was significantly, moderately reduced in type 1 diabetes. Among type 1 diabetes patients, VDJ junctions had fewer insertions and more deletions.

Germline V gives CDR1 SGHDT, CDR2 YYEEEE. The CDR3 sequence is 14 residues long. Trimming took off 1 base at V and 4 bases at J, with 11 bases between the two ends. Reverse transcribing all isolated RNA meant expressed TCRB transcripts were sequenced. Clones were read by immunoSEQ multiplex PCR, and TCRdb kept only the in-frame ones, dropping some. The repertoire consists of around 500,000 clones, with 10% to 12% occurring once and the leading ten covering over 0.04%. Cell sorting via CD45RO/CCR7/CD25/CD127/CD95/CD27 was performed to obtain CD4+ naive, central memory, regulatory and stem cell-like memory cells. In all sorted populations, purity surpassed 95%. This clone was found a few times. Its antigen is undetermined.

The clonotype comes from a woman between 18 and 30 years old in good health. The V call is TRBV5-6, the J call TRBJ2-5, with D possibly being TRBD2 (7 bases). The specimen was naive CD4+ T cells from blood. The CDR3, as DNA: TGTGCCAGCAGCTTGCGGGGGGCAGGAGAGACCCAGTACTTC. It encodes CASSLRGAGETQYF.